The 12 T cell receptor beta chains listed next were all sequenced from one sample in a study of T cell repertoires in cytomegalovirus infection. For these TCRs, the target antigens are not known. Each CDR3 protein gets one entry after TCRdb re-called the reads with MiXCR. The data contain approximately 120,000 distinct CDR3 sequences, about 32% of them seen just once; the ten biggest clones take up 58%. This specimen consisted of CD8+ T cells from cultured PBMCs, obtained from culture after CMV antigen stimulation. The receptors were gathered from a human donor in good health (CMV status not recorded). Some clones in this sample may be carry-over from other donors' samples.

The chain combines TRBV12-3 or TRBV12-4 with TRBJ2-3; D possibly corresponds to TRBD2 (5 bases). The CDR3 runs 17 residues. V was shortened by 4 bases and J by 2 bases, with 19 bases between the two germline ends. This CDR3 reads CASSSGGGRRHTDTQYF. In nucleotides, the CDR3 is TGTGCCAGCAGTTCCGGAGGTGGAAGGAGGCACACAGATACGCAGTATTTT.

The chain couples TRBV20-1 to TRBJ1-1; D gene ambiguous. CDR1 and CDR2 (germline): DFQATT, SNEGSKA (reference sequence). The V and J ends lost 0 bases and 8 bases respectively, with 16 bases between them. The CDR3 is 14 amino acids. CDR3 region: CSARDSAARFEAFF. The CDR3 DNA follows: TGCAGTGCTAGAGATTCGGCTGCACGGTTCGAAGCTTTCTTT.

The CDR3 region is CASTRDEGYEQYF. CDR3 DNA: TGTGCCAGCACCCGGGACGAGGGGTACGAGCAGTACTTC. This chain connects TRBV7-6 to TRBJ2-7, with D possibly being TRBD1 or TRBD2 (5 bases each). The CDR3 has 13 amino acids. V lost 7 bases and J lost 4, with 14 bases in between. The germline V gene has CDR1 SGHVS and CDR2 FNYEAQ. The full variable domain, completed using reference TRBV7-6 and TRBJ2-7, is GAGVSQSPRYKVTKRGQDVALRCDPISGHVSLYWYRQALGQGPEFLTYFNYEAQQDKSGLPNDRFSAERPEGSISTLTIQRTEQRDSAMYRCASTRDEGYEQYFGPGTRLTVT.

This chain joins TRBV25-1 and TRBJ2-5, with D possibly matching TRBD2 (6 bases). Trimming pared 0 bases from V and 1 base from J, leaving 12 bases between. Germline V gene sequence: CDR1 MGHDK, CDR2 SYGVNS. CDR3 size: 16 residues. CDR3 residues: CASSEYTRGFQETQYF. DNA of the CDR3: TGTGCCAGCAGTGAATATACCCGGGGGTTCCAAGAGACCCAGTACTTC.

The table lists this clonotype with a few counts. V and J are TRBV2 and TRBJ2-1, with 8 bases identical to TRBD2. The CDR3 consists of 16 residues. The V and J ends lost 0 bases and 6 bases, in that order; junction bases with no gene match: 7. Per germline, CDR1 SNHLY and CDR2 FYNNEI. The CDR3 here is CASSEAGGGLTNEQFF. The CDR3 bases are TGTGCCAGCAGTGAAGCCGGGGGGGGCTTAACCAATGAGCAGTTCTTC.

J is TRBJ1-1 and V is TRBV4-3; 12 bases are a match to TRBD1. CDR3 size: 16 residues. Trimming cost V 0 bases and J 5 bases; bases outside gene matches: 4. Germline V CDR1 and CDR2: LGHNA, YSLEER. CDR3 in DNA: TGCGCCAGCAGCCAAGATGGGGACAGGGGGCGGACTGAAGCTTTCTTT. Translation: CASSQDGDRGRTEAFF.

The sample holds a few counts of this clonotype. This sequence joins TRBV7-9 and TRBJ2-3, with 8 nucleotides matching TRBD1. This CDR3 comprises 16 residues. With 8 bases clipped from V and 2 bases from J, the junction kept 12 bases outside the gene matches. From germline, CDR1 is SEHNR and CDR2 FQNEAQ (reference sequence). The CDR3 region is CASGPRTGPDTDTQYF. The CDR3 nucleotides read TGTGCCAGCGGCCCAAGGACAGGGCCGGACACAGATACGCAGTATTTT.

This clonotype was seen more than once but under ten times. CDR3 loop: CASSEDPGLGANVLTF. The DNA for the CDR3 is TGTGCCAGCAGTGAGGACCCAGGGTTAGGGGCCAACGTCCTGACTTTC. The rearrangement links TRBV2 to TRBJ2-6; TRBD1 is a possible D gene (5 bases). CDR3 length: 16 amino acids. CDR1 is SNHLY, CDR2 FYNNEI, per germline. V lost 3 bases, J lost 4 bases, and 13 bases lay in between. The complete variable domain, with remaining parts taken from reference TRBV2 and TRBJ2-6, reads EPEVTQTPSHQVTQMGQEVILRCVPISNHLYFYWYRQILGQKVEFLVSFYNNEISEKSEIFDDQFSVERPDGSNFTLKIRSTKLEDSAMYFCASSEDPGLGANVLTFGAGSRLTVL.

V and J are TRBV29-1 and TRBJ2-5; a weak D match, TRBD1 (6 bases). CDR1 and CDR2 from the germline V gene are SQVTM and ANQGSEA. V dropped 4 bases and J dropped 2 bases, with 8 bases sitting between them. CDR3 length: 12 amino acids. Here the CDR3 reads CSVGTVQETQYF. DNA of the CDR3: TGCAGCGTTGGGACAGTTCAAGAGACCCAGTACTTC.

V usage is TRBV12-3 or TRBV12-4 and J usage is TRBJ1-1; D is unresolved. V was trimmed by 7 bases and J by 4 bases, leaving 13 bases between them. The CDR3 sequence is 13 residues long. The CDR3: CASTHVGVTEAFF. DNA for the CDR3: TGTGCCAGCACCCACGTTGGGGTCACTGAAGCTTTCTTT.

This clonotype was counted ten times or more. The CDR3 DNA sequence: TGTGCCAGCAGCCCACAGGGCGCTGAAGCTTTCTTT. This codes for CASSPQGAEAFF. The gene calls are TRBV7-9 and TRBJ1-1; weak D call: TRBD1 (6 bases). CDR1 and CDR2 from the germline V gene are SEHNR and FQNEAQ (reference sequence). Trimming took off 5 bases at V and 6 bases at J, with 10 bases between the two ends. This CDR3 is 12 amino acids long.

The V and J genes are TRBV2 and TRBJ2-7, with TRBD1 matching 9 bases. Germline values: CDR1 SNHLY, CDR2 FYNNEI. The J segment lost 3 bases and the V segment lost 4 bases, leaving 7 bases of the junction unmatched. CDR3 length: 15 residues. CDR3 sequence (DNA): TGTGCCAGCAGTGGAAGGGGACAGGGCCTCTACGAGCAGTACTTC. It codes for CASSGRGQGLYEQYF.